These 20 T cell receptor beta chains came from one sample sequenced in a study of control samples from healthy donors and cancer patients. Profiled with immunoSEQ multiplex PCR; TCRdb holds only in-frame clones, not every one. The repertoire holds more than 100,000 clones, less than 95% seen once, with roughly 8.7% in the top ten. The sequenced material came from blood. All receptors come from a man in his late teens or twenties in good health.

The chain is built from TRBV9 and TRBJ1-5; TRBD1 aligns across 7 bases. The germline CDR1 and CDR2 sequences are SGDLS and YYNGEE. The V and J ends lost 2 bases and 2 bases, in that order; junction bases with no gene match: 4. The CDR3 sequence is 15 residues long. CDR3 amino acids: CASSVGDSRNQPQHF. The CDR3 DNA reads TGTGCCAGCAGCGTTGGGGACAGCCGCAATCAGCCCCAGCATTTT.

This rearrangement joins TRBV5-4 to TRBJ2-7; the match to TRBD1 covers 8 bases. This CDR3 is 14 amino acids long. The V gene's germline CDR1 is SGHNT and CDR2 YYREEE (reference sequence). The V and J ends lost 4 bases and 3 bases, in that order; junction bases with no gene match: 6. The CDR3 nucleotides are TGTGCCAGCAGCCGGCAGGGGGCCCTCTACGAGCAGTACTTC. This encodes CASSRQGALYEQYF. The full variable domain, its missing parts supplied by reference TRBV5-4 and TRBJ2-7, is ETGVTQSPTHLIKTRGQQVTLRCSSQSGHNTVSWYQQALGQGPQFIFQYYREEENGRGNFPPRFSGLQFPNYSSELNVNALELDDSALYLCASSRQGALYEQYFGPGTRLTVT.

This chain links TRBV5-4 with TRBJ1-3, with D unclear. The germline V gene has CDR1 SGHNT and CDR2 YYREEE (reference sequence). The CDR3 runs to 15 residues. Trimming stripped 0 bases from V and 0 bases from J, with 7 bases between. In DNA, the CDR3 is TGTGCCAGCAGCTTGGAAGGGAGCTCTGGAAACACCATATATTTT. Translated, it gives CASSLEGSSGNTIYF. Supplemented by reference TRBV5-4 and TRBJ1-3, the full variable domain reads ETGVTQSPTHLIKTRGQQVTLRCSSQSGHNTVSWYQQALGQGPQFIFQYYREEENGRGNFPPRFSGLQFPNYSSELNVNALELDDSALYLCASSLEGSSGNTIYFGEGSWLTVV.

The gene calls are TRBV19 and TRBJ1-2; unclear D gene. Deletions cut 9 bases from V and 7 bases from J, with 15 bases between. CDR1 LNHDA and CDR2 SQIVND come from the germline V gene (reference sequence). The CDR3 has 12 amino acids. CDR3: CASNKGSPGYTF. CDR3 sequence (DNA): TGTGCCAGCAATAAGGGCAGCCCTGGCTACACCTTC.

This chain's CDR3 is CAWREGRTEAFF. The CDR3 DNA sequence: TGTGCCTGGAGGGAGGGGCGCACTGAAGCTTTCTTT. The chain combines TRBV30 with TRBJ1-1; D possibly corresponds to TRBD1 (5 bases). With 3 bases removed from V and 4 bases from J, the gap between germline ends came to 9 bases. This CDR3 comprises 12 residues. In germline, CDR1 is GTSNPN, CDR2 SVGIG (reference sequence).

The chain uses TRBV4-1 and TRBJ1-5; no clear D gene. V was cut by 1 base and J by 6 bases, with 16 bases left in between. This CDR3 has 16 amino acids. The germline CDR1 and CDR2 sequences are MGHRA and YSYEKL. The CDR3 nucleotides are TGCGCCAGCAGCCAAGGCGGGAGCAGGTCCGGTCAGCCCCAGCATTTT. This encodes CASSQGGSRSGQPQHF.

This clone has only one observation. The chain has TRBV4-1 and TRBJ2-2; D ambiguous. The V gene's germline CDR1 is MGHRA and CDR2 YSYEKL. The V end lost 3 bases, the J end lost 1 base, and 6 bases lay between the germline ends. The CDR3 runs to 14 residues. This CDR3 reads CASSQSGNTGELFF. CDR3 nucleotides: TGCGCCAGCAGCCAGAGTGGGAACACCGGGGAGCTGTTTTTT.

This clone was found once. This chain uses TRBV7-8 with TRBJ2-7, with 9 positions matching TRBD1. V shed 1 base and J 3 bases; nucleotides not matched to a gene: 1. The CDR3 length is 14 residues. Germline V gene data show CDR1 as SGHVS and CDR2 as FQNEAQ. The CDR3: CASSLDRGHYEQYF. CDR3 DNA: TGTGCCAGCAGCTTAGACAGGGGGCACTACGAGCAGTACTTC.

This clone was counted only a few times. This specimen includes other DNA sequences encoding the same CDR3. The chain couples TRBV12-3 or TRBV12-4 to TRBJ1-2; D is uncertain. V was cut by 1 base and J by 6 bases, with 3 bases left in between. The CDR3 contains 11 residues. The CDR3 is CASSLGDGYTF. The CDR3 DNA follows: TGTGCCAGCAGTTTAGGGGATGGCTACACCTTC.

The V gene is TRBV2, the J gene TRBJ1-2; the D is unclear. CDR3 length: 12 amino acids. Germline CDR1 SNHLY, CDR2 FYNNEI. V lost 4 bases and J 8 bases, leaving 11 bases between the germline ends. The CDR3 DNA reads TGTGCCAGCAGTGGGGCCCGAGGAGGCTACACCTTC. Protein product: CASSGARGGYTF.

The V and J genes are TRBV5-1 and TRBJ2-7; 7 nucleotides line up with TRBD1. The trim removed 4 bases at V and 6 bases at J, leaving 10 bases unmatched. Germline CDR1 reads SGHRS; CDR2 reads YFSETQ. The CDR3 length is 14 residues. The DNA for the CDR3 is TGCGCCAGCAGCGGTCCAGGGGGAAATGGCGAGCAGTACTTC. Its translation: CASSGPGGNGEQYF.

The J gene is TRBJ2-4, the V gene TRBV3-1 (or the pseudogene TRBV3-2); the D gene is possibly TRBD2 (6 bases). This CDR3 is 16 amino acids long. Germline V gives CDR1 LGHDT, CDR2 YNNKEL (reference sequence). With 0 bases removed from V and 1 base from J, the gap between germline ends came to 10 bases. CDR3 sequence (DNA): TGTGCCAGCAGCCAAGATTTAGCGGTGGCCAAAAACATTCAGTACTTC. Translated, it gives CASSQDLAVAKNIQYF.

V is TRBV19 and J is TRBJ1-5; possible D gene TRBD1, 5 bases. This CDR3 has 13 residues. Trimming pared 7 bases from V and 7 bases from J, leaving 14 bases between. Looked up from germline, CDR1 is LNHDA and CDR2 is SQIVND (reference sequence). This chain's CDR3 is CASTMGLWQPQHF. CDR3 DNA sequence: TGTGCCAGTACCATGGGACTTTGGCAGCCCCAGCATTTT.

The gene calls are TRBV11-2 and TRBJ2-7; D is possibly TRBD2 (5 bases). CDR1 is SGHAT, CDR2 FQNNGV, per germline. Trimming cost V 8 bases and J 3 bases, with 11 bases left between them. The CDR3 contains 12 residues. This chain's CDR3 is CASGPGYYEQYF. As DNA, the CDR3 is TGTGCCAGCGGACCGGGGTACTACGAGCAGTACTTC.

The chain uses TRBV19 and TRBJ1-1; 8 bases map to TRBD1. The germline gives CDR1 LNHDA, CDR2 SQIVND (reference sequence). The length of the CDR3 is 15 residues. V gave up 7 bases and J gave up 0 bases; unmatched junction bases: 7. DNA of the CDR3: TGTGCCAGTACCTGGGGGGACAGGATGAACACTGAAGCTTTCTTT. This sequence encodes CASTWGDRMNTEAFF.

This chain connects TRBV11-2 to TRBJ2-7; 7 nucleotides align to TRBD1. Germline CDR1 and CDR2: SGHAT and FQNNGV. V lost 3 bases and J lost 4; bases outside the gene matches: 9. CDR3 length equals 15 residues. CDR3 coding DNA: TGTGCCAGCAGCTTGGGGACAGCCTATTTGTACGAGCAGTACTTC. Translating it yields CASSLGTAYLYEQYF.

The chain joins TRBV5-4 to TRBJ1-2, with D perhaps TRBD1 (5 bases). CDR1 is SGHNT, CDR2 YYREEE, per germline (reference sequence). V was trimmed by 4 bases and J by 3 bases, leaving 19 bases between them. This CDR3 comprises 16 residues. CDR3: CASSPRDRLLDYGYTF. DNA for the CDR3: TGTGCCAGCAGCCCCCGGGACCGACTCCTTGACTATGGCTACACCTTC.

A single count supports this clone. V and J are TRBV6-5 and TRBJ2-2; D is tentatively TRBD1 or TRBD2 (6 bases each). There are 15 residues in the CDR3. Trimming removed 0 bases at V and 7 bases at J, with 12 bases between. Germline CDR1 MNHEY, CDR2 SVGAGI. Here the CDR3 reads CASSYSIGGHGELFF. The CDR3 nucleotides read TGTGCCAGCAGTTACTCGATCGGGGGCCACGGGGAGCTGTTTTTT.

The chain carries TRBV12-2 and TRBJ1-6; the table's TRBD1 call for D was not verified on the DNA. TRBV12-2 is flagged as a pseudogene. The CDR3 sequence is 16 residues long. The CDR3 nucleotides read TGTGCAAGTCGCTTACTCAGGGGGCCGGTCGGGTCACCCCTCCACTTT. Translation: CASRLLRGPVGSPLHF.

The genes are TRBV6-5 and TRBJ1-6; 7 bases are a match to TRBD1. The CDR3 is 14 amino acids. Losses at the gene ends were 6 bases for V and 8 bases for J; bases not matched to a gene: 7. Germline CDR1 and CDR2: MNHEY and SVGAGI. The CDR3 DNA reads TGTGCCAGCAGGGACAGGCCTCAGGATTCACCCCTCCACTTT. This translates into CASRDRPQDSPLHF.